This passage covers 15 T cell receptor beta chains from one sample sequenced in a study of read filtering for tumor transcriptome and immune sequencing. This library used around 400 ng RNA and molecular barcoded adaptors spanning alpha/delta and beta/gamma chains. A single record per CDR3 protein comes from TCRdb applying MiXCR to the reads. The sample holds roughly 25,000 distinct CDR3 sequences, approximately 15% seen once. Sequencing was performed on a population of CD138-negative cells sorted from bone marrow. The receptors derive from a donor at least 40 years old with multiple myeloma.

Ten or more counts support this clonotype. The chain links TRBV28 to TRBJ1-2; D is unresolved. This CDR3 is 13 amino acids long. V lost 7 bases and J lost 5, with 14 bases in between. Germline V gene data show CDR1 as MDHEN and CDR2 as SYDVKM. This CDR3 reads CASKAHIEYGYTF. The CDR3, as DNA: TGTGCCAGCAAGGCCCATATTGAGTATGGCTACACCTTC.

This clonotype has at least ten counts. The chain combines TRBV3-1 with TRBJ2-7; D may be TRBD2 (6 bases). V shed 2 bases and J shed 13 bases, with 12 bases lying between them. This CDR3 spans 11 amino acids. Germline V gene lookup returns CDR1 LGHDT and CDR2 YNNKEL (reference sequence). The CDR3 bases are TGTGCCAGCAGCCAATCGGAGGGCCACTACTTC. This codes for CASSQSEGHYF.

This clonotype was observed many times. The gene calls are TRBV27 and TRBJ2-3, with 8 bases aligning to TRBD2. Germline V gene lookup returns CDR1 MNHEY and CDR2 SMNVEV (reference sequence). V lost 5 bases, J lost 5 bases, and 6 bases stayed unmatched. The CDR3 is 14 residues long. The CDR3 sequence is CASSTGGPGDTQYF. The CDR3 DNA reads as TGTGCCAGCAGTACGGGAGGGCCTGGAGATACGCAGTATTTT.

V and J are TRBV6-5 and TRBJ2-3; 8 bases map to TRBD1. The CDR3 is 18 amino acids. J gave up 5 bases and V 2 bases, and 15 bases lay outside the gene matches. The germline V gene encodes CDR1 MNHEY and CDR2 SVGAGI. The CDR3 loop is CASSYRRPGRGRGDTQYF. DNA for the CDR3: TGTGCCAGCAGTTACCGCCGGCCGGGCAGGGGGCGCGGAGATACGCAGTATTTT.

This clonotype was seen at least ten times. This rearrangement joins TRBV6-2 or TRBV6-3 to TRBJ2-3, with D uncertain. Germline V gene sequence: CDR1 MNHEY, CDR2 SVGEGT. This CDR3 contains 15 residues. Trimming cost V 1 base and J 3 bases, with 11 bases left between them. The CDR3 coding sequence is TGTGCCAGCAGTTACTATTTCACTGTGACAGATACGCAGTATTTT. Translating gives CASSYYFTVTDTQYF.

The sample holds many counts of this clonotype. The rearrangement uses TRBV5-1 and TRBJ2-2, with unresolved D. CDR3 length equals 13 residues. The V gene lost 2 bases and the J gene lost 3 bases, with 5 bases spanning the gap. CDR1 and CDR2 (germline): SGHRS, YFSETQ. CDR3 in DNA: TGCGCCAGCAGCTTCGCGGACACCGGGGAGCTGTTTTTT. It encodes CASSFADTGELFF.

This clonotype was detected ten times or more. The chain has TRBV7-2 and TRBJ2-7; TRBD2 matches at 11 bases. Per the germline V gene, CDR1 is SGHTA and CDR2 is FQGNSA. With V trimmed by 2 bases and J by 4 bases, 13 bases remained unmatched. This CDR3 region has 18 residues. This chain's CDR3 is CASSLKVPGTSGRYEQYF. CDR3 nucleotides: TGTGCCAGCAGCTTAAAGGTTCCCGGGACTAGCGGACGATACGAGCAGTACTTC.

The chain recombines TRBV2 with TRBJ2-1; maybe TRBD1 (6 bases). The CDR3 extends over 17 amino acids. V shed 4 bases and J shed 7 bases, with 23 bases lying between them. Germline-derived CDR1 and CDR2 are SNHLY and FYNNEI. In DNA, the CDR3 is TGTGCCAGCAGTGGCCTTGTTGGGGGCCACCTGCGGAATGAGCAGTTCTTC. Translation gives CASSGLVGGHLRNEQFF.

This clonotype has a count of ten or more. The V call is TRBV29-1, the J call TRBJ2-1; 8 positions match TRBD2. The trim removed 4 bases at V and 7 bases at J, leaving 12 bases unmatched. The CDR3 covers 15 residues. In germline, CDR1 is SQVTM, CDR2 ANQGSEA. CDR3 amino acids: CSVVKRENWVNEQFF. For the CDR3, the DNA is TGCAGCGTTGTTAAGCGGGAGAATTGGGTTAATGAGCAGTTCTTC.

This clonotype was detected many times. The V and J genes are TRBV5-1 and TRBJ2-5, with D tentatively TRBD2 (6 bases). This CDR3 comprises 14 residues. The V end lost 1 base, the J end lost 3 bases, and 10 bases lay between the germline ends. CDR1 is SGHRS and CDR2 is YFSETQ in the germline V gene. CDR3 DNA: TGCGCCAGCAGCTTGAGGGAGGCTAAAGAGACCCAGTACTTC. Encoded protein: CASSLREAKETQYF.

Ten or more counts support this clonotype. V gene TRBV6-6 combines with J gene TRBJ2-3, with D possibly TRBD1 on 6 matching bases. CDR1 is MNHNY and CDR2 is SVGAGI in the germline V gene (reference sequence). Trimming cost V 5 bases and J 5 bases, with 11 bases left between them. This CDR3 has 13 amino acids. CDR3 residues: CASSETGLDTQYF. Here the CDR3 DNA reads TGTGCCAGCAGTGAGACAGGTTTAGATACGCAGTATTTT.

This clonotype was seen many times. V gene TRBV6-5 combines with J gene TRBJ1-1; 9 bases agree with TRBD1. The germline V gene has CDR1 MNHEY and CDR2 SVGAGI. The CDR3 length is 16 residues. After removal of 6 bases from V and 4 bases from J, the junction contained 12 bases not matched to a gene. CDR3 sequence (DNA): TGTGCCAGCAGATGGGACAGGGTTGGCTACCGCACTGAAGCTTTCTTT. Protein: CASRWDRVGYRTEAFF.

This clonotype was found many times. This chain links TRBV29-1 with TRBJ2-7; TRBD2 might be the D (5 bases). CDR3 size: 13 residues. Germline V gene data show CDR1 as SQVTM and CDR2 as ANQGSEA. The V end was cut by 7 bases, the J end by 2 bases, with 15 bases between. The CDR3 loop reads CSAQRADTYEQYF. CDR3 nucleotide sequence: TGCAGCGCCCAGCGAGCGGATACCTACGAGCAGTACTTC.

Regarding this clonotype: A much larger clone lies one base from this, so it may be a read error. This chain uses TRBV20-1 with TRBJ2-3, with D possibly matching TRBD1 (6 bases). Looked up from germline, CDR1 is DFQATT and CDR2 is SNEGSKA (reference sequence). V lost 0 bases and J 2 bases, leaving 12 bases between the germline ends. This CDR3 has 15 amino acids. The CDR3 spells CSARDIGQITDTQYF. CDR3 DNA sequence: TGCAGTGCTAGAGATATTGGACAGATCACAGATACGCAGTATTTT.

By share, this clonotype ranks as medium-sized. The rearrangement uses TRBV5-6 and TRBJ2-1; D uncertain. Trimming cost V 4 bases and J 7 bases, with 9 bases left between them. Germline values: CDR1 SGHDT, CDR2 YYEEEE. This CDR3 has 12 residues. The CDR3 region is CASSTSRNEQFF. For the CDR3, the DNA is TGTGCCAGCAGCACCTCTAGAAATGAGCAGTTCTTC.